The rows below give T cell receptor beta chains drawn from one sample of a study of OX40 agonist ivuxolimab in advanced cancers. Clones were read by immunoSEQ multiplex PCR, and TCRdb kept only the in-frame ones, dropping some. The sample includes about 57,000 clones, approximately 86% of them seen just once. Here the sequenced sample was CD4+ or CD8+ T cells sorted from blood, taken in a trial of the OX40 agonist ivuxolimab. Receptors originate from an adult with an advanced solid tumor such as melanoma, head and neck, liver or kidney cancer. CDR3s include the opening cysteine and the closing phenylalanine or tryptophan. D genes are given only for firm matches. Size is stated for part of the rows, as once, few or many counts, or as a class when the clone is expanded.

J gene: TRBJ2-7; D gene: TRBD1; clone size: -; V gene: TRBV9; CDR3 protein: CASSPGGQPNYEQYF; CDR3 DNA: TGTGCCAGCAGCCCAGGGGGACAGCCTAATTACGAGCAGTACTTC
J gene: TRBJ2-5; D gene: -; clone size: -; V gene: TRBV6-6; CDR3 protein: CASRNRGGGETQYF; CDR3 DNA: TGTGCCAGCAGGAACAGGGGAGGGGGAGAGACCCAGTACTTC
J gene: TRBJ1-5; D gene: TRBD1; clone size: few; V gene: TRBV6-1; CDR3 protein: CASSEMGTGLPQHF; CDR3 DNA: TGTGCCAGCAGTGAAATGGGGACAGGGCTGCCCCAGCATTTT
J gene: TRBJ2-3; D gene: TRBD2; clone size: -; V gene: TRBV6-4; CDR3 protein: CASSDSGGNTDTQYF; CDR3 DNA: TGTGCCAGCAGTGACTCCGGGGGGAACACAGATACGCAGTATTTT
J gene: TRBJ2-7; D gene: TRBD2; clone size: -; V gene: TRBV4-1; CDR3 protein: CASSRGLAGGPGYEQYF; CDR3 DNA: TGCGCCAGCAGCCGTGGACTAGCGGGAGGGCCAGGGTACGAGCAGTACTTC
J gene: TRBJ2-3; D gene: TRBD2; clone size: -; V gene: TRBV9; CDR3 protein: CASSVAHRTSGTDTQYF; CDR3 DNA: TGTGCCAGCAGCGTAGCTCATCGGACTAGTGGGACAGATACGCAGTATTTT
J gene: TRBJ1-6; D gene: -; clone size: -; V gene: TRBV30; CDR3 protein: CAWSRGNNSPLHF; CDR3 DNA: TGTGCCTGGAGCAGGGGAAATAATTCACCCCTCCACTTT
J gene: TRBJ1-1; D gene: -; clone size: -; V gene: TRBV2; CDR3 protein: CASRRYTEAFF; CDR3 DNA: TGTGCCAGCCGGAGGTACACTGAAGCTTTCTTT
J gene: TRBJ1-5; D gene: -; clone size: -; V gene: TRBV2; CDR3 protein: CASRSRQVFRNQPQHF; CDR3 DNA: TGTGCCAGCAGGTCCAGACAGGTTTTCCGCAATCAGCCCCAGCATTTT
J gene: TRBJ1-4; D gene: TRBD1; clone size: -; V gene: TRBV2; CDR3 protein: CASSPEGASGEKLFF; CDR3 DNA: TGTGCCAGCAGCCCGGAGGGGGCTAGCGGAGAAAAACTGTTTTTT
J gene: TRBJ2-7; D gene: -; clone size: -; V gene: TRBV18; CDR3 protein: CASSPRAVSSYEQYF; CDR3 DNA: TGTGCCAGCTCACCACGGGCGGTGAGCTCCTACGAGCAGTACTTC
J gene: TRBJ1-1; D gene: -; clone size: once; V gene: TRBV7-9; CDR3 protein: CASSFSGNTEAFF; CDR3 DNA: TGTGCCAGCAGCTTTTCAGGGAACACTGAAGCTTTCTTT
J gene: TRBJ1-2; D gene: TRBD1; clone size: -; V gene: TRBV27; CDR3 protein: CASRRGGRGLIGYTF; CDR3 DNA: TGTGCCAGCCGACGGGGGGGCAGGGGGCTTATTGGCTACACCTTC
J gene: TRBJ2-3; D gene: TRBD2; clone size: -; V gene: TRBV15; CDR3 protein: CATSRLSGSGDTQYF; CDR3 DNA: TGTGCCACCAGCAGACTTAGCGGGAGCGGAGATACGCAGTATTTT
J gene: TRBJ2-1; D gene: TRBD2; clone size: -; V gene: TRBV7-9; CDR3 protein: CASSAGTSGSLDEQFF; CDR3 DNA: TGTGCCAGCAGCGCTGGGACTAGCGGGAGTCTGGATGAGCAGTTCTTC
J gene: TRBJ2-3; D gene: TRBD2; clone size: once; V gene: TRBV27; CDR3 protein: CASSQGGGRGQTFADTQYF; CDR3 DNA: TGTGCCAGCAGTCAAGGGGGCGGGAGGGGACAAACGTTTGCAGATACGCAGTATTTT
J gene: TRBJ2-1; D gene: -; clone size: -; V gene: TRBV6-6; CDR3 protein: CASSSHPRADNEQFF; CDR3 DNA: TGTGCCAGCAGTTCTCACCCCAGGGCGGACAATGAGCAGTTCTTC
J gene: TRBJ2-3; D gene: TRBD2; clone size: -; V gene: TRBV19; CDR3 protein: CASTGTSGSTDTQYF; CDR3 DNA: TGTGCCAGTACCGGGACTAGCGGGAGTACAGATACGCAGTATTTT
J gene: TRBJ2-1; D gene: -; clone size: -; V gene: TRBV7-6; CDR3 protein: CASSPRPLGGSSYNEQFF; CDR3 DNA: TGTGCCAGCAGCCCCCGCCCCCTCGGCGGAAGCTCCTACAATGAGCAGTTCTTC
J gene: TRBJ2-7; D gene: -; clone size: -; V gene: TRBV4-1; CDR3 protein: CASSKGYEQYF; CDR3 DNA: TGCGCCAGCAGTAAGGGTTACGAGCAGTACTTC
J gene: TRBJ2-1; D gene: TRBD2; clone size: -; V gene: TRBV5-1; CDR3 protein: CASRQRTSGAQFF; CDR3 DNA: TGCGCCAGCAGGCAAAGGACTAGCGGGGCGCAGTTCTTC
J gene: TRBJ2-4; D gene: -; clone size: -; V gene: TRBV6-6; CDR3 protein: CASSRDGLKNIQYF; CDR3 DNA: TGTGCCAGCAGCAGGGACGGTTTGAAAAACATTCAGTACTTC
J gene: TRBJ2-5; D gene: -; clone size: -; V gene: TRBV28; CDR3 protein: CASSKGETQYF; CDR3 DNA: TGTGCCAGCAGCAAGGGGGAGACCCAGTACTTC
J gene: TRBJ2-1; D gene: TRBD2; clone size: -; V gene: TRBV6-1; CDR3 protein: CASSEGTSGRGDEQFF; CDR3 DNA: TGTGCCAGCAGTGAAGGGACTAGCGGGAGAGGGGATGAGCAGTTCTTC
J gene: TRBJ2-1; D gene: TRBD1; clone size: -; V gene: TRBV5-1; CDR3 protein: CASSLEGGSVGTNEQFF; CDR3 DNA: TGCGCCAGCAGCTTGGAAGGGGGCTCGGTAGGGACAAATGAGCAGTTCTTC
J gene: TRBJ1-2; D gene: -; clone size: -; V gene: TRBV5-1; CDR3 protein: CASSYGDGYTF; CDR3 DNA: TGCGCCAGCAGTTACGGTGATGGCTACACCTTC
J gene: TRBJ2-1; D gene: -; clone size: -; V gene: TRBV7-2; CDR3 protein: CASSDPFDEQFF; CDR3 DNA: TGTGCCAGCAGCGACCCCTTCGATGAGCAGTTCTTC
J gene: TRBJ2-2; D gene: TRBD2; clone size: -; V gene: TRBV27; CDR3 protein: CASTPNRLAGTNTGELFF; CDR3 DNA: TGTGCCAGCACCCCAAACCGACTAGCGGGGACCAACACCGGGGAGCTGTTTTTT
J gene: TRBJ1-1; D gene: -; clone size: -; V gene: TRBV11-2; CDR3 protein: CASSFRYLNTEAFF; CDR3 DNA: TGTGCCAGCAGCTTTAGGTACCTGAACACTGAAGCTTTCTTT
J gene: TRBJ1-4; D gene: -; clone size: medium-sized; V gene: TRBV7-2; CDR3 protein: CASSLVIGVGNEKLFF; CDR3 DNA: TGTGCCAGCAGCTTAGTGATAGGGGTGGGGAATGAAAAACTGTTTTTT
J gene: TRBJ1-3; D gene: -; clone size: -; V gene: TRBV30; CDR3 protein: CAWSEQGNTIYF; CDR3 DNA: TGTGCCTGGAGTGAACAGGGAAACACCATATATTTT
J gene: TRBJ2-3; D gene: -; clone size: -; V gene: TRBV4-1; CDR3 protein: CASSQVGNTDTQYF; CDR3 DNA: TGCGCCAGCAGCCAAGTTGGGAACACAGATACGCAGTATTTT